This passage covers 8 T cell receptor beta chains from one sample sequenced in a study of OX40 agonist ivuxolimab in advanced cancers. Some clones are missing from TCRdb's copy, which holds only in-frame ones; the method was immunoSEQ multiplex PCR. Of tens of thousands of clones listed, 75% to 90% were seen once; the top ten hold around 4.8%. Material: CD4+ or CD8+ T cells sorted from blood, obtained in a trial of the OX40 agonist ivuxolimab. The receptors come from an adult with an advanced solid tumor such as melanoma, head and neck, liver or kidney cancer.

CDR3 in amino acids: CAWSVMGNTIYF. CDR3 DNA sequence: TGTGCCTGGAGTGTAATGGGAAACACCATATATTTT. The chain recombines TRBV30 with TRBJ1-3; D is uncertain. The CDR3 has 12 residues. V was clipped by 0 bases and J by 4 bases, with 4 bases between them. Germline CDR1 reads GTSNPN; CDR2 reads SVGIG (reference sequence).

The V and J genes are TRBV6-5 and TRBJ2-2; D gene ambiguous. Looked up from germline, CDR1 is MNHEY and CDR2 is SVGAGI. V shed 5 bases and J shed 7 bases, with 8 bases lying between them. This CDR3 contains 12 residues. Written as DNA, the CDR3 is TGTGCCAGCAGTACCCTTGGCGGGGAGCTGTTTTTT. Protein: CASSTLGGELFF.

CDR3 bases: TGTGCCAGCAGCCTGGAAGGCTCCTACGAGCAGTACTTC. Protein product: CASSLEGSYEQYF. This rearrangement joins TRBV6-5 to TRBJ2-7; D call uncertain. Trimming shortened V by 6 bases and J by 0 bases, and 9 bases separated the two germline ends. This CDR3 comprises 13 residues. Germline assignment: CDR1 MNHEY and CDR2 SVGAGI.

J is TRBJ1-4 and V is TRBV7-3, with 7 bases matching TRBD1. The CDR3 sequence is 13 residues long. J was trimmed by 10 bases and V by 1 base; bases with no gene match: 3. CDR1 and CDR2 (germline): SGHTA, FQGTGA. CDR3 nucleotides: TGTGCCAGCAGCTTAAGACAGGGAGGAAAACTGTTTTTT. Translating gives CASSLRQGGKLFF.

The genes are TRBV12-5 and TRBJ2-1; possibly TRBD1 or TRBD2 for D (5 bases each). The CDR3 is 13 amino acids. Germline CDR1 and CDR2: LGHNT and FRNRAP. The germline V and J ends were trimmed by 6 bases and 9 bases, with 15 bases remaining between them. CDR3 sequence (DNA): TGTGCTAGTGGCCCCCCCCGGGGCACTGAGCAGTTCTTC. Protein sequence: CASGPPRGTEQFF.

The chain couples TRBV19 to TRBJ2-7; 11 bases align to TRBD1. The germline gives CDR1 LNHDA, CDR2 SQIVND (reference sequence). CDR3 length: 14 residues. V dropped 6 bases and J dropped 3; count of bases not matched to a gene: 4. The CDR3 nucleotides read TGTGCCAGTAGCCGGGGACAGGGGGGCTACGAGCAGTACTTC. Its protein is CASSRGQGGYEQYF.

The chain is built from TRBV7-2 and TRBJ2-1; D gene unclear. V lost 5 bases, J lost 5 bases, and 13 bases lay in between. CDR1 is SGHTA and CDR2 is FQGNSA in the germline V gene. The CDR3 sequence is 14 residues long. The CDR3 spells CASSPPPQNNEQFF. The DNA of the CDR3 is TGTGCCAGCAGCCCCCCCCCGCAAAACAATGAGCAGTTCTTC.

For the CDR3, the DNA is TGTGCCAGCAGTGCTGGGACAGGGGGGTCCTCTGGAAACACCATATATTTT. It codes for CASSAGTGGSSGNTIYF. The gene calls are TRBV6-1 and TRBJ1-3, with 11 bases aligning to TRBD1. Trimming took 4 bases from V and 0 from J; bases not matched to a gene: 5. This CDR3 comprises 17 residues. Germline V lookup: CDR1 MNHNS, CDR2 SASEGT.